The rows below give T cell receptor beta chains drawn from one sample of a study of beta chain features in type 1 diabetes. Clones were sequenced by immunoSEQ multiplex PCR, and TCRdb holds only the in-frame ones, with some missing. The data show roughly 150,000 clones, with around 7.9% seen just once and approximately 0.5% held by the top ten. The material sequenced was central memory CD4+ T cells from blood. These receptors all come from a man aged 18 to 29 with type 1 diabetes. Both conserved end residues are part of each CDR3. The D gene is left open where the match is weak.

D gene	CDR3 length	J gene	V gene	CDR3 protein
NA	12	NA	TRBV13	CASSTRDYEQYF
TRBD2	14	TRBJ2-3	TRBV9	CASSVELAGDTQYF
TRBD2	15	TRBJ2-1	TRBV28	CASTNGGLAGSEQFF
NA	13	TRBJ2-7	TRBV10-2	CASSEGGYYEQYF
TRBD2	14	TRBJ2-3	TRBV5-1	CASSSGTSGTAKYF
TRBD1	14	TRBJ1-1	TRBV7-9	CASSRQGTNTEAFF
NA	14	TRBJ1-2	TRBV7-9	CASSPRRGEEGYTF
NA	15	TRBJ2-4	TRBV11-2	CASSLALLAKGIQYF
NA	12	TRBJ1-5	TRBV28	CASSLLGQPQHF
NA	13	TRBJ2-5	TRBV7-2	CASSLVGGETQYF
TRBD1	15	TRBJ1-4	TRBV7-2	CASSSHRDSGEKLFF
TRBD1	16	TRBJ2-7	TRBV14	CASSQIPGQGSYEQYF
TRBD1	14	TRBJ2-7	TRBV4-1	CASSPTGTSYEQYF
TRBD2	16	TRBJ2-1	TRBV29-1	CSAREGMGLAGNEQFF
TRBD2	15	TRBJ2-7	TRBV2	CAKGLPVAGSYEQYF
TRBD1	13	TRBJ1-1	TRBV29-1	CSVVRGGRTEAFF
NA	19	TRBJ2-1	TRBV9	CASSVEGKPGLGSYNEQFF
TRBD2	15	TRBJ2-1	TRBV5-4	CASSLWGGRRGEQFF
NA	13	TRBJ1-4	TRBV6-5	CASSPSGNEKLFF
TRBD2	14	TRBJ2-7	TRBV29-1	CSVTSGSHSYEQYF
TRBD2	14	TRBJ2-1	TRBV6-5	CASSYSGGNNEQFF
NA	14	TRBJ1-5	TRBV19	CASSRFGENQPQHF
NA	14	TRBJ1-4	TRBV6-6	CASTTGRINEKLFF
TRBD1	9	TRBJ2-7	TRBV13	CASSQQGIF
NA	15	TRBJ1-6	TRBV2	CASSYQGLENSPLHF
NA	11	TRBJ2-5	TRBV29-1	CSVGAEETQYF
TRBD2	16	TRBJ2-7	TRBV10-1	CASTEGSSGSSYEQYF
TRBD2	16	TRBJ2-1	TRBV29-1	CSVVPRSGLAGVEQFF
NA	12	TRBJ1-3	TRBV14	CASSHTRNTIYF
NA	14	TRBJ1-1	TRBV10-3	CAISDFQMNTEAFF
NA	14	TRBJ1-5	TRBV6-6	CASDQGVENQPQHF
NA	15	TRBJ1-5	TRBV5-6	CASSFGAGFNQPQHF
NA	12	TRBJ2-7	TRBV19	CASSVSGYEQYF
NA	14	TRBJ2-7	TRBV5-1	CASSSGSRRNEQYF
NA	15	TRBJ2-7	TRBV5-1	CASSPGEDSSYEQYF
TRBD1	14	TRBJ1-2	TRBV7-2	CASSRRTGDYGYTF
NA	15	TRBJ2-5	TRBV4-2	CASSQDRQDLKTQYF
TRBD2	16	TRBJ2-7	TRBV7-2	CASSLGSSGSTYEQYF
TRBD2	15	TRBJ2-3	TRBV7-2	CASSFSGGSTDTQYF
NA	13	TRBJ1-2	TRBV27	CASSFQVNYGYTF
NA	13	TRBJ1-1	TRBV7-2	CASSPPVNTEAFF
NA	15	TRBJ1-2	TRBV27	CASRPTVTVHYGYTF
TRBD2	16	TRBJ2-1	TRBV27	CASSSSLAGTYNEQFF
TRBD2	15	TRBJ2-1	TRBV7-9	CASSWGGRAQDEQFF